These 25 T cell receptor beta chains originate from one sample sequenced in a study of vaccination effects on CD4 cells after COVID-19. Under the ViraFEST assay, PBMC were stimulated with viral peptide pools so that antigen-specific CD4+ T cells expanded. Sequencing was performed afterwards. Having been cultured for about ten days, the cells underwent CD4+ T cell isolation. No vaccinee had earlier SARS-CoV-2 infection, and nucleocapsid antibodies were negative. TCRdb keeps only in-frame clones here, not all; method: immunoSEQ multiplex PCR. Counted here are about 41,000 clones, roughly 70% occurring once; the ten biggest clones make up about 25%. No antigen is known for these receptors. The sample consisted of CD4+ T cells from PBMCs cultured with HCoV-OC43 spike peptides, taken before COVID-19 vaccination. Indicated subset: HCoV-OC43 spike overlapping peptide pool stimulation. Every receptor here comes from a human donor who received a COVID-19 vaccine.

The chain has TRBV18 and TRBJ1-5; no firm D call. Between the trimmed V and J ends, which lost 0 bases and 6 bases, there was a span of 12 bases. Germline CDR1 and CDR2: KGHSH and LQKENI. CDR3 size: 15 residues. CDR3 in DNA: TGTGCCAGCTCACCACCGGGTTCAGGCACTCAGCCCCAGCATTTT. This gives the protein CASSPPGSGTQPQHF.

This clone was seen a few times. The chain links TRBV11-2 to TRBJ2-7, with D unclear. V lost 7 bases and J lost 2, with 6 bases in between. Germline V gene lookup returns CDR1 SGHAT and CDR2 FQNNGV. There are 11 residues in the CDR3. The CDR3, as DNA: TGTGCCAGCACCCCGGCCTACGAGCAGTACTTC. Amino acids: CASTPAYEQYF.

The genes are TRBV4-1 and TRBJ1-2; 10 bases match TRBD1. Germline-derived CDR1 and CDR2 are MGHRA and YSYEKL. The ends lost 3 bases at V and 3 bases at J; junction bases unmatched: 7. The CDR3 consists of 16 residues. DNA of the CDR3: TGCGCCAGCAGCCACCCCGACAGGGGGCAAGACTATGGCTACACCTTC. It encodes CASSHPDRGQDYGYTF.

This clone has just a few counts. The V gene is TRBV15, the J gene TRBJ2-2; TRBD1 might be the D (6 bases). The V gene lost 2 bases and the J gene lost 7 bases, with 11 bases spanning the gap. The CDR3 loop spans 14 amino acids. Germline V gene sequence: CDR1 LNHNV, CDR2 YYDKDF (reference sequence). CDR3 coding DNA: TGTGCCACCAGCAGAACAGGGTTAGGCGGGGAGCTGTTTTTT. Encoded protein: CATSRTGLGGELFF.

This chain links TRBV19 with TRBJ1-2; D remains unclear. Trimming stripped 3 bases from V and 2 bases from J, with 7 bases between. Germline CDR1 reads LNHDA; CDR2 reads SQIVND (reference sequence). The length of the CDR3 is 13 residues. CDR3 nucleotides: TGTGCCAGTAGTATTGGGATAAACTATGGCTACACCTTC. Its translation is CASSIGINYGYTF.

This clone occurred a few times. The gene calls are TRBV6-5 and TRBJ2-2; TRBD1 agrees at 7 bases. The J segment lost 8 bases and the V segment lost 5 bases, leaving 5 bases of the junction unmatched. This CDR3 has 13 amino acids. Germline CDR1 reads MNHEY; CDR2 reads SVGAGI. DNA of the CDR3: TGTGCCAGCAGTCTGGACAGGCGGGGGGAGCTGTTTTTT. Its protein is CASSLDRRGELFF.

This clone appeared a few times. The genes are TRBV15 and TRBJ1-5, with D possibly matching TRBD1 (6 bases). Trimming shortened V by 4 bases and J by 4 bases, and 14 bases separated the two germline ends. The length of the CDR3 is 15 residues. Germline V lookup: CDR1 LNHNV, CDR2 YYDKDF (reference sequence). The CDR3: CATSTGDSWNQPQHF. The CDR3 DNA follows: TGTGCCACCAGCACAGGGGACTCTTGGAATCAGCCCCAGCATTTT. Looking up the rest from reference TRBV15 and TRBJ1-5 gives the full variable domain: DAMVIQNPRYQVTQFGKPVTLSCSQTLNHNVMYWYQQKSSQAPKLLFHYYDKDFNNEADTPDNFQSRRPNTSFCFLDIRSPGLGDTAMYLCATSTGDSWNQPQHFGDGTRLSIL.

This chain links TRBV30 with TRBJ2-2; 11 bases are a match to TRBD2. This CDR3 is 15 amino acids long. V was clipped by 5 bases and J by 4 bases; unmatched bases: 6. Germline-derived CDR1 and CDR2 are GTSNPN and SVGIG (reference sequence). The CDR3 reads CAWETSGTFTGELFF. The DNA for the CDR3 is TGTGCCTGGGAGACTAGCGGGACCTTCACCGGGGAGCTGTTTTTT.

This chain joins TRBV3-1 (or the pseudogene TRBV3-2) and TRBJ1-2; 7 positions agree with TRBD1. Germline CDR1 is LGHDT and CDR2 is YNNKEL (reference sequence). The V gene end was trimmed by 4 bases and the J gene end by 3 bases; junction bases not matched to a gene: 2. This CDR3 is 13 amino acids long. CDR3: CASSPGTDYGYTF. In DNA form, the CDR3 reads TGTGCCAGCAGCCCGGGGACAGACTATGGCTACACCTTC.

V gene TRBV28 combines with J gene TRBJ1-2, with D hard to call. The CDR3 runs 12 residues. Germline assignment: CDR1 MDHEN and CDR2 SYDVKM. The ends were cut back, 5 bases at V and 4 bases at J, with 8 bases in the middle. CDR3 residues: CASSPIPYGYTF. Here the CDR3 DNA reads TGTGCCAGCAGTCCAATTCCCTATGGCTACACCTTC.

The chain links TRBV19 to TRBJ2-1, with 9 bases identical to TRBD2. Germline loops: CDR1 LNHDA, CDR2 SQIVND (reference sequence). Trimming cost V 1 base and J 10 bases; bases outside gene matches: 8. The CDR3 runs 15 residues. CDR3 protein: CASSIAALAGDEQFF. In DNA form, the CDR3 reads TGTGCCAGTAGTATAGCTGCCTTAGCGGGAGACGAGCAGTTCTTC.

This chain's CDR3 is CASSILRDNEQFF. The DNA for the CDR3 is TGTGCCAGTAGTATACTAAGAGACAATGAGCAGTTCTTC. The chain employs TRBV19 and TRBJ2-1, with D unclear. The CDR3 runs 13 residues. Trimming cost V 2 bases and J 5 bases, with 7 bases left between them. Germline CDR1 reads LNHDA; CDR2 reads SQIVND (reference sequence).

The V gene is TRBV5-1, the J gene TRBJ1-2; D may be TRBD1 (5 bases). Trimming took off 0 bases at V and 4 bases at J, with 10 bases between the two ends. Germline-derived CDR1 and CDR2 are SGHRS and YFSETQ. The CDR3 is made up of 14 amino acids. In DNA form, the CDR3 reads TGCGCCAGCAGCTTGGCCGGGGCAGTCTATGGCTACACCTTC. It is translated as CASSLAGAVYGYTF.

The rearrangement joins TRBV27 to TRBJ1-1, with a weak D call TRBD1 (5 bases). The CDR3 covers 15 residues. V was shortened by 2 bases and J by 0 bases, with 10 bases between the two germline ends. Germline CDR1 and CDR2: MNHEY and SMNVEV (reference sequence). CDR3 protein: CASSLGAKMNTEAFF. CDR3 nucleotide sequence: TGTGCCAGCAGTTTAGGGGCGAAAATGAACACTGAAGCTTTCTTT.

This chain links TRBV7-9 with TRBJ1-2, with 8 positions matching TRBD1. The J segment lost 1 base and the V segment lost 5 bases, leaving 12 bases of the junction unmatched. Germline-derived CDR1 and CDR2 are SEHNR and FQNEAQ (reference sequence). The CDR3 consists of 17 residues. The CDR3 is CASSIQGARVINYGYTF. The DNA of the CDR3 is TGTGCCAGCAGCATTCAGGGGGCGCGGGTTATTAACTATGGCTACACCTTC. The variable domain in full, with the rest retrieved from reference TRBV7-9 and TRBJ1-2, is DTGVSQNPRHKITKRGQNVTFRCDPISEHNRLYWYRQTLGQGPEFLTYFQNEAQLEKSRLLSDRFSAERPKGSFSTLEIQRTEQGDSAMYLCASSIQGARVINYGYTFGSGTRLTVV.

This clone was counted a few times. The chain carries TRBV11-2 and TRBJ1-4, with TRBD1 matching 7 bases. Per germline, CDR1 SGHAT and CDR2 FQNNGV. V gave up 4 bases and J gave up 3 bases; unmatched junction bases: 5. CDR3 length: 15 residues. In nucleotides, the CDR3 is TGTGCCAGCAGCTCGACAGGGTCCGCTAATGAAAAACTGTTTTTT. Protein sequence: CASSSTGSANEKLFF.

V is TRBV5-6 and J is TRBJ1-5; no definite D call. V lost 4 bases and J 0 bases, leaving 8 bases between the germline ends. The CDR3 totals 14 residues. Germline V gives CDR1 SGHDT, CDR2 YYEEEE. The CDR3 region has the DNA TGTGCCAGCAGCCTGGTGAGTAGCAATCAGCCCCAGCATTTT. Protein sequence: CASSLVSSNQPQHF.

The genes are TRBV5-5 and TRBJ1-1; D unclear. Germline lookup yields CDR1 SGHKS and CDR2 YYEKEE (reference sequence). The CDR3 spans 13 residues. The ends were cut back, 0 bases at V and 6 bases at J, with 9 bases in the middle. The CDR3 DNA is TGTGCCAGCAGCTTGGAGTGGCAGTCTGAAGCTTTCTTT. Its translation: CASSLEWQSEAFF.

This clone was observed a few times. The genes are TRBV4-2 and TRBJ1-3, with TRBD1 identical over 8 bases. Losses at the gene ends were 3 bases for V and 3 bases for J; bases not matched to a gene: 7. The CDR3 is made up of 16 amino acids. The germline gives CDR1 LGHNA, CDR2 YNFKEQ. Here the CDR3 reads CASSQGVGQGGNTIYF. The CDR3, as DNA: TGTGCCAGCAGCCAGGGGGTAGGACAGGGTGGAAACACCATATATTTT.

The chain recombines TRBV5-6 with TRBJ2-7, with 9 bases fitting TRBD1. J was trimmed by 4 bases and V by 3 bases; bases with no gene match: 14. The CDR3 extends over 17 amino acids. CDR1 is SGHDT, CDR2 YYEEEE, per germline. CDR3 bases: TGTGCCAGCAGCTCGTACACCTCCGGGACAGGGAATTACGAGCAGTACTTC. Translated, it gives CASSSYTSGTGNYEQYF.

There are a few counts of this clone. The same CDR3 can be traced to other DNA sequences in this sample. The rearrangement links TRBV27 to TRBJ1-5; 7 bases match TRBD1. V lost 6 bases, J lost 4 bases, and 3 bases stayed unmatched. The CDR3 extends over 13 amino acids. Germline V gene sequence: CDR1 MNHEY, CDR2 SMNVEV (reference sequence). The CDR3 sequence is CASSFRGNQPQHF. In DNA, the CDR3 is TGTGCCAGCAGCTTCAGGGGGAATCAGCCCCAGCATTTT.

This clone was seen only a few times. The rearrangement links TRBV27 to TRBJ1-5, with 9 nucleotides matching TRBD1. The germline V gene has CDR1 MNHEY and CDR2 SMNVEV (reference sequence). V lost 6 bases, J lost 2 bases, and 8 bases stayed unmatched. CDR3 length: 16 residues. The CDR3 here is CASSRGTGYRNQPQHF. The CDR3 nucleotides read TGTGCCAGCAGCCGGGGGACAGGGTATCGCAATCAGCCCCAGCATTTT.

This rearrangement joins TRBV4-1 to TRBJ1-2; unclear D gene. V was shortened by 4 bases and J by 4 bases, with 16 bases between the two germline ends. CDR1 and CDR2 (germline): MGHRA, YSYEKL. This CDR3 comprises 15 residues. The DNA of the CDR3 is TGCGCCAGCAGCCCCTATTCAGGAGACTTCTATGGCTACACCTTC. Protein: CASSPYSGDFYGYTF.

The chain employs TRBV10-3 and TRBJ1-1; D is ambiguous. V lost 6 bases and J lost 1, with 9 bases in between. The germline CDR1 and CDR2 sequences are ENHRY and SYGVKD. The CDR3 covers 13 residues. The CDR3: CAIRGFRNTEAFF. The CDR3 DNA sequence: TGTGCCATCAGGGGTTTCAGGAACACTGAAGCTTTCTTT.

This clone was counted between two and nine times. The rearrangement joins TRBV12-3 or TRBV12-4 to TRBJ1-2; TRBD1 matches 7 bases. V trimming: 5 bases; J trimming: 5 bases; junction bases outside the gene matches: 5. The CDR3 length is 13 residues. CDR3 protein: CASSPQGGYGYTF. CDR3 nucleotide sequence: TGTGCCAGCAGTCCGCAGGGGGGATATGGCTACACCTTC.